This is a list of T cell receptor beta chains from one sample in a study of blood T cell repertoires in COVID-19. Clones were read by immunoSEQ multiplex PCR, and TCRdb kept only the in-frame ones, dropping some. This table has about 240,000 clones, 80% to 90% appearing once. The sequencing sample was made of peripheral blood. Receptors were obtained from a man aged 55 to 70 with acute or convalescent COVID-19. Both conserved end residues are part of each CDR3. A D gene is named only where the DNA matches it firmly. Some rows mark clone size as missing; the rest say once, few, many or name a class of expanded clone.

V	D	J	size	CDR3	DNA
TRBV7-7	TRBD1	TRBJ2-3	NA	CASSLGQGVSVDTQYF	TGTGCTAGCAGCCTCGGACAGGGTGTATCCGTGGATACGCAGTATTTT
TRBV9	NA	TRBJ2-3	NA	CASSARRGGDTQYF	TGTGCCAGCAGCGCGCGGCGGGGCGGAGATACGCAGTATTTT
TRBV30	TRBD1	TRBJ1-2	NA	CAWGFGTGSDGYTF	TGTGCCTGGGGCTTTGGGACAGGAAGCGATGGCTACACCTTC
TRBV29-1	NA	TRBJ1-1	NA	CSVVGGLNTEAFF	TGCAGCGTTGTGGGGGGGCTGAACACTGAAGCTTTCTTT
TRBV6-6	NA	TRBJ1-5	NA	CASSLQTAQHF	TGTGCCAGCAGTTTACAGACAGCCCAGCATTTT
TRBV5-1	TRBD1	TRBJ2-3	NA	CASSFGTGADTQYF	TGCGCCAGCAGCTTTGGGACAGGAGCAGATACGCAGTATTTT
TRBV9	TRBD1	TRBJ1-1	NA	CASSGGTGGDTEAFF	TGTGCCAGCAGCGGGGGGACAGGGGGTGACACTGAAGCTTTCTTT
TRBV7-2	TRBD1	TRBJ1-2	NA	CASSTYRGQGDGYTF	TGTGCCAGCAGCACCTACAGGGGGCAAGGCGATGGCTACACCTTC
TRBV2	NA	TRBJ2-3	NA	CASRVGAWDTDTQYF	TGTGCCAGCAGAGTGGGGGCTTGGGACACAGATACGCAGTATTTT
TRBV15	TRBD1	TRBJ2-5	NA	CATSRGAGQGSRETQYF	TGTGCCACCAGCAGAGGAGCCGGACAGGGGAGCCGAGAGACCCAGTACTTC
TRBV25-1	NA	TRBJ2-7	NA	CASSFTYEQYF	TGTGCCAGCAGTTTTACCTACGAGCAGTACTTC
TRBV28	NA	TRBJ2-7	NA	CASNTQGTHPLREQYF	TGTGCCAGCAATACACAGGGGACTCACCCCTTACGGGAGCAGTACTTC
TRBV19	NA	TRBJ1-3	NA	CASSIGGNGNTIYF	TGTGCCAGTAGTATTGGGGGCAATGGAAACACCATATATTTT
TRBV5-6	TRBD1	TRBJ2-7	NA	CASSLPSTGWSNEQYF	TGTGCCAGCAGCTTGCCCTCGACAGGGTGGTCCAACGAGCAGTACTTC
TRBV7-2	NA	TRBJ1-6	once	CASSASRAPGSPLHF	TGTGCCAGCAGCGCTTCCCGGGCCCCGGGGTCACCCCTCCACTTT
TRBV7-3	TRBD2	TRBJ2-1	once	CASSPRVAGVDEQFF	TGTGCCAGCAGCCCTAGAGTAGCGGGAGTAGACGAGCAGTTCTTC
TRBV28	TRBD1	TRBJ1-2	once	CATLQGAPYGYTF	TGTGCCACCCTACAGGGGGCTCCCTATGGCTACACCTTC
TRBV7-2	NA	TRBJ2-7	NA	CASSRQVSYEQYF	TGTGCCAGCAGCCGACAAGTTTCCTACGAGCAGTACTTC
TRBV13	NA	TRBJ2-7	NA	CASSLIRRGGFLYEQYF	TGTGCCAGCAGCTTAATCCGTAGGGGGGGCTTCCTCTACGAGCAGTACTTC
TRBV11-1	TRBD2	TRBJ2-2	once	CASSPPGGMNTGELFF	TGTGCCAGCAGCCCCCCCGGGGGGATGAACACCGGGGAGCTGTTTTTT
TRBV12-3/TRBV12-4	NA	TRBJ2-1	NA	CASSSLGYNEQFF	TGTGCCAGCAGCTCTCTAGGATACAATGAGCAGTTCTTC
TRBV10-3	NA	TRBJ1-2	NA	CAITSVQTPRDGYTF	TGTGCCATCACCTCTGTGCAGACTCCTCGAGATGGCTACACCTTC
TRBV19	NA	TRBJ1-6	NA	CASSPRRGPTDSPLHF	TGTGCCAGTAGTCCTAGGAGGGGCCCGACGGATTCACCCCTCCACTTT
TRBV9	TRBD1	TRBJ1-1	NA	CASSARTGGTPEAFF	TGTGCCAGCAGCGCCCGGACAGGGGGCACTCCTGAAGCTTTCTTT
TRBV2	NA	TRBJ2-2	NA	CASSVGGIGELFF	TGTGCCAGCAGTGTTGGGGGGATCGGGGAGCTGTTTTTT
TRBV15	TRBD2	TRBJ2-3	NA	CATSTLSGRADTQYF	TGTGCCACCAGCACCCTTAGCGGGAGGGCAGATACGCAGTATTTT
TRBV5-3	NA	TRBJ1-5	NA	CARSLGRSSNQPQHF	TGTGCCAGAAGCTTGGGTAGATCTAGCAATCAGCCCCAGCATTTT
TRBV28	TRBD1	TRBJ1-6	NA	CASSIRVGTDNSPLHF	TGTGCCAGCAGTATAAGGGTTGGGACAGATAATTCACCCCTCCACTTT
TRBV11-2	TRBD1	TRBJ2-5	NA	CASSLNRGRGETQYF	TGTGCCAGCAGCCTCAACAGGGGGCGCGGGGAGACCCAGTACTTC
TRBV7-9	NA	TRBJ1-4	once	CASSRTVLREKLFF	TGTGCCAGCAGCAGGACAGTACTTAGGGAAAAACTGTTTTTT
TRBV30	NA	TRBJ1-2	NA	CAWSVQDYGYTF	TGTGCCTGGAGTGTACAGGACTATGGCTACACCTTC
TRBV3-1/TRBV3-2	TRBD2	TRBJ2-1	NA	CASSHGLAGVEQFF	TGTGCCAGCAGTCATGGACTAGCGGGAGTTGAGCAGTTCTTC
TRBV6-5	TRBD2	TRBJ2-7	few	CASGPAAGESEQYF	TGTGCCAGCGGACCCGCAGCGGGAGAATCCGAGCAGTACTTC
TRBV19	NA	TRBJ1-2	NA	CASSIGNPLSYGYTF	TGTGCCAGTAGTATCGGTAACCCTCTTTCCTATGGCTACACCTTC
TRBV30	NA	TRBJ2-7	NA	CAWSVQGGEQYF	TGTGCCTGGAGTGTACAGGGTGGCGAGCAGTACTTC
TRBV28	NA	TRBJ2-1	NA	CASSLGRGTYYNEQFF	TGTGCCAGCAGCTTAGGCCGCGGGACGTACTACAATGAGCAGTTCTTC
TRBV7-2	TRBD2	TRBJ2-1	NA	CASTQRGSGGSEQFF	TGTGCCAGCACCCAACGGGGTAGCGGGGGCTCGGAGCAGTTCTTC
TRBV19	NA	TRBJ2-3	NA	CASSRLQGLTDTQYF	TGTGCCAGTAGTAGGTTACAGGGCCTCACAGATACGCAGTATTTT
TRBV19	TRBD1	TRBJ1-1	NA	CASRGGTATEAFF	TGTGCCAGTAGGGGCGGGACAGCCACTGAAGCTTTCTTT
TRBV6-2/TRBV6-3	NA	TRBJ1-6	few	CASSYSRLLNSPLHF	TGTGCCAGCAGTTACTCGAGATTGCTGAATTCACCCCTCCACTTT
TRBV5-1	NA	TRBJ2-2	NA	CASSLDGRNTGELFF	TGCGCCAGCAGCTTGGACGGGAGGAACACCGGGGAGCTGTTTTTT
TRBV5-5	NA	TRBJ2-1	NA	CASSLWTNSYNEQFF	TGTGCCAGCAGCCTTTGGACAAACTCCTACAATGAGCAGTTCTTC
TRBV6-6	NA	TRBJ2-7	NA	CASSPGVSYEQYF	TGTGCCAGCAGTCCAGGGGTCTCCTACGAGCAGTACTTC
TRBV7-2	NA	TRBJ2-5	NA	CASSLLSEETQYF	TGTGCCAGCAGCTTATTATCGGAAGAGACCCAGTACTTC
TRBV7-8	NA	TRBJ2-3	NA	CASSPNAGTVSTDTQYF	TGTGCCAGCAGCCCCAATGCGGGGACGGTTAGCACAGATACGCAGTATTTT
TRBV28	TRBD2	TRBJ2-5	NA	CASRDPGGQETQYF	TGTGCCAGCAGGGACCCGGGAGGCCAAGAGACCCAGTACTTC
TRBV28	TRBD2	TRBJ2-7	NA	CASTITGLAGNEQYF	TGTGCCAGCACAATCACGGGACTAGCGGGAAACGAGCAGTACTTC
TRBV11-3	TRBD2	TRBJ2-1	NA	CASSLVPSGIRDEQFF	TGTGCCAGCAGCTTAGTGCCTAGCGGGATTCGGGATGAGCAGTTCTTC
TRBV15	NA	TRBJ1-5	NA	CATSRDPGSNQPQHF	TGTGCCACCAGCAGAGACCCGGGGAGCAATCAGCCCCAGCATTTT
TRBV7-3	TRBD2	TRBJ2-3	NA	CASSLGLAGGPNTQYF	TGTGCCAGCAGCTTAGGTCTAGCGGGAGGGCCGAATACGCAGTATTTT
TRBV4-3	NA	TRBJ1-2	NA	CASSPSDSFDYGYTF	TGCGCCAGCAGCCCCTCGGACAGTTTCGACTATGGCTACACCTTC